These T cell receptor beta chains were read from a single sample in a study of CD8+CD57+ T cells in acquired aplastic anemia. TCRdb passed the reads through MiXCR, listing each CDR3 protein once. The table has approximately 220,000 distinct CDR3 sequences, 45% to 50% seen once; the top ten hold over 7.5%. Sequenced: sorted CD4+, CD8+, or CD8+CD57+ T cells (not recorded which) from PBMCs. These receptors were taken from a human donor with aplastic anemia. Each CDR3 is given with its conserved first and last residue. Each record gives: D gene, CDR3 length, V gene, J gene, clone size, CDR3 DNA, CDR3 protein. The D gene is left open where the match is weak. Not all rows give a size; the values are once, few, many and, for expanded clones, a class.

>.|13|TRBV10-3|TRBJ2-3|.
TGTGCCATCAGCCAGACAGACACAGATACGCAGTATTTT
CAISQTDTDTQYF
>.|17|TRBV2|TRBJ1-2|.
TGTGCCAGCAGTGAAGCGCTTGGAGGGGCCCTCTACTATGGCTACACCTTC
CASSEALGGALYYGYTF
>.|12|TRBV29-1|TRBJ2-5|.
TGCAGCGTTGTTGGCAGTAAAGAGACCCAGTACTTC
CSVVGSKETQYF
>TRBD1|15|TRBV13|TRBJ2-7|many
TGTGCCAGCAGCGAGATTGGGACAGGGGTACACGAGCAGTACTTC
CASSEIGTGVHEQYF
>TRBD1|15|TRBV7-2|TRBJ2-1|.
TGTGCCAGCAGCGGACAGGGTTTCGGTGCCTACGAGCAGTTCTTC
CASSGQGFGAYEQFF
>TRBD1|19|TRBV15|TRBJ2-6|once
TGTGCCACCAGCAGAGGGGGCGGGACAGGTGGCTCTGGGGCCAACGTCCTGACTTTC
CATSRGGGTGGSGANVLTF
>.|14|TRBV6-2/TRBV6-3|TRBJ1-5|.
TGTGCCAGCAGCCCAGGGTTGGCGGATCAGCCCCAGCATTTT
CASSPGLADQPQHF
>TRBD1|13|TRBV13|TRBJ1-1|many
TGTGCCAGCAGCAGACAGGGCGACACTGAAGCTTTCTTT
CASSRQGDTEAFF
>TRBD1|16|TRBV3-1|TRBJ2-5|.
TGTGCCAGCAGCGGCCGACCGGACAGGGCCCAAGAGACCCAGTACTTC
CASSGRPDRAQETQYF
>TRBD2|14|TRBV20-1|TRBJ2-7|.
TGCAGTGCTAGTTCCTTTGGGGGGGCCTACGAGCAGTACTTC
CSASSFGGAYEQYF
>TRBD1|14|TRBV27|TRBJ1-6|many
TGTGCCAGCAGTTTTGACAGGGGGCAATCACCCCTCCACTTT
CASSFDRGQSPLHF
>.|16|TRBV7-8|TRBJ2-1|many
TGTGCCGGATTACCAATGAGGATTGGACAGTACAATGAGCAGTTCTTC
CAGLPMRIGQYNEQFF
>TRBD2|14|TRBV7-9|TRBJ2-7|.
TGTGCCAGCGGGGGCCCGGGACTAGTCAACGAGCAGTACTTC
CASGGPGLVNEQYF
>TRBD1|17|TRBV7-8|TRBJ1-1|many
TGTGCCAGCAGCCCGACAACAGGGGCAAGAAGGAACACTGAAGCTTTCTTT
CASSPTTGARRNTEAFF
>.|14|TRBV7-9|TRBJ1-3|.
TGTGCCAGCAGCTTAGTGGCGGGATACTACACCATATATTTT
CASSLVAGYYTIYF
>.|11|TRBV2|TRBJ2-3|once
TGTGCCAGCAGGTCGGAGGATACGCAGTATTTT
CASRSEDTQYF
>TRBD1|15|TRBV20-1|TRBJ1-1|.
TGCAGTGCTAGAGATCCGGGACAGTCGAACACTGAAGCTTTCTTT
CSARDPGQSNTEAFF
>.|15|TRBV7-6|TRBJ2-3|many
TGTGCCAGCAGCTTCCGTCGGTCGTGGGGAGATACGCAGTATTTT
CASSFRRSWGDTQYF
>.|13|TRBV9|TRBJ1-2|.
TGTGCCAGCAGCGTAGCTGGGCAATGCGGCTACACCTTC
CASSVAGQCGYTF
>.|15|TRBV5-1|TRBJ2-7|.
TGCGCCAGCAGCTTGGACTCCGGCAGGTTTGACGAGCAGTACTTC
CASSLDSGRFDEQYF
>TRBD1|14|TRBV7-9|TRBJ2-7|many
TGTGCCAGCAGCGGGGGACAGGAGATCTACGAGCAGTACTTC
CASSGGQEIYEQYF
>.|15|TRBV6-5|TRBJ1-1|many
TGTGCCAGCAGTTCTACAGGGTGGGGGAACACTGAAGCTTTCTTT
CASSSTGWGNTEAFF
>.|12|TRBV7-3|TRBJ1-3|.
TGTGCCAGCACCCAACCTGGAAACACCATATATTTT
CASTQPGNTIYF
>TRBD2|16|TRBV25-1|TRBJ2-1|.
TGTGCCAGCAGTGACCCCGCTAGCGGGAGGGCCGGTGAGCAGTTCTTC
CASSDPASGRAGEQFF
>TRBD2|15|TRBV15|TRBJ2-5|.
TGTGCCAGCAGTGGCCTTAGCGGGTGTGAGGGGACCCAGTACTTC
CASSGLSGCEGTQYF
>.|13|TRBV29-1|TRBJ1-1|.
TGCAGCGTAGATGGCGGGGTTGGCACTGAAGCTTTCTTT
CSVDGGVGTEAFF
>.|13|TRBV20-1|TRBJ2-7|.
TGCAGTGCTAGGCAACAGGGTCTTTACGAGCAGTACTTC
CSARQQGLYEQYF